These 8 T cell receptor beta chains originate from one sample sequenced in a study of cytomegalovirus exposure and HLA in healthy donors. Both 60 Vbeta primers and 13 Jbeta primers went into the PCR. The table came from immunoSEQ multiplex PCR; TCRdb's copy has only in-frame clones and leaves some out. The profile covers tens of thousands of clones, with roughly 80% appearing a single time and about 6.3% taken by the ten largest. The sequenced material came from PBMCs. Every receptor here comes from a male donor in good health and CMV-seronegative.

V gene TRBV6-5 combines with J gene TRBJ1-2; tentatively, D is TRBD1 (5 bases). Germline CDR1 and CDR2: MNHEY and SVGAGI. This CDR3 contains 13 residues. Between the trimmed V and J ends, which lost 7 bases and 3 bases, there was a span of 12 bases. CDR3 coding DNA: TGTGCCAGCACCTCCTGGGGGGACTATGGCTACACCTTC. As protein: CASTSWGDYGYTF.

The chain uses TRBV18 and TRBJ2-7, with 7 bases that match TRBD1. V lost 1 base and J lost 3; bases outside the gene matches: 6. CDR1 is KGHSH and CDR2 is LQKENI in the germline V gene. The CDR3 covers 15 residues. The CDR3 region is CASSPLGAGGYEQYF. CDR3 sequence (DNA): TGTGCCAGCTCACCACTCGGGGCAGGGGGCTACGAGCAGTACTTC.

The CDR3 coding sequence is TGCGCCAGCAGCCAAGGTGGAAATAACAGGGGAGAGACCCAGTACTTC. Its protein product is CASSQGGNNRGETQYF. The chain couples TRBV4-3 to TRBJ2-5, with TRBD1 matching over 7 bases. The CDR3 length is 16 residues. V was clipped by 1 base and J by 4 bases; unmatched bases: 9. Germline V gene data show CDR1 as LGHNA and CDR2 as YSLEER.

This clone occurred once. This sequence joins TRBV7-9 and TRBJ2-7; possibly TRBD1 for D (5 bases). CDR1 is SEHNR and CDR2 is FQNEAQ in the germline V gene (reference sequence). Trimming left V 3 bases short and J 5 bases short, with 8 bases between. The CDR3 covers 12 residues. The CDR3 DNA follows: TGTGCCAGCAGCTTGGACATCCACGAGCAGTACTTC. As protein: CASSLDIHEQYF.

The gene calls are TRBV4-3 and TRBJ2-1, with TRBD2 matching 9 bases. The CDR3 is 15 residues long. CDR1 is LGHNA, CDR2 YSLEER, per germline. The J segment lost 5 bases and the V segment lost 4 bases, leaving 6 bases of the junction unmatched. This chain's CDR3 is CASSLASGTNNEQFF. The DNA of the CDR3 is TGCGCCAGCAGCCTGGCTAGCGGGACGAACAATGAGCAGTTCTTC.

The genes are TRBV2 and TRBJ2-1, with D possibly TRBD2 on 5 matching bases. V was shortened by 7 bases and J by 8 bases, with 18 bases between the two germline ends. CDR1 and CDR2 (germline): SNHLY, FYNNEI. CDR3 size: 14 residues. The CDR3 nucleotides are TGTGCCAGCAAGGACTCGACCCTCGGAGATGAGCAGTTCTTC. Protein product: CASKDSTLGDEQFF.

This clone turned up a few times. The chain has TRBV9 and TRBJ2-7; a weak D match, TRBD2 (5 bases). Looked up from germline, CDR1 is SGDLS and CDR2 is YYNGEE. CDR3 length: 15 amino acids. The V end lost 0 bases, the J end lost 0 bases, and 10 bases lay between the germline ends. The CDR3 loop reads CASSVGAGSSYEQYF. The CDR3 DNA sequence: TGTGCCAGCAGCGTAGGTGCGGGTAGCTCCTACGAGCAGTACTTC.

This chain connects TRBV19 to TRBJ1-1; no firm D call. CDR3 length equals 16 residues. Germline V gene sequence: CDR1 LNHDA, CDR2 SQIVND (reference sequence). With 0 bases removed from V and 0 bases from J, the gap between germline ends came to 11 bases. CDR3 loop: CASSIDGRTVNTEAFF. CDR3 sequence (DNA): TGTGCCAGTAGTATAGATGGGAGGACTGTGAACACTGAAGCTTTCTTT.